Below, one TCR beta chain is given with its context. Its cognate antigen is unknown. Trimming pared 5 bases from V and 1 base from J, leaving 20 bases between. The CDR3 runs to 17 residues. Germline lookup yields CDR1 SEHNR and CDR2 FQNEAQ (reference sequence). The data derive from a study of cytomegalovirus exposure and HLA in healthy donors. The study's findings and limits: In a later analysis, the majority of CMV-associated beta chains seemingly showed HLA restriction. DRB1 had the most TCR associations and HLA-C the fewest, a later analysis found, with rates varying by HLA locus. Rarity characterized most TCR sequences, yet some public TCRs appeared in many donors.

PCR primers comprised 60 Vbeta and 13 Jbeta primers. The table came from immunoSEQ multiplex PCR; TCRdb's copy has only in-frame clones and leaves some out. The sample contains some 150,000 clones, roughly 85% of which appear only once. Donors showed nominal health when sampled, although they likely had unrecorded immune exposures. The sequenced material came from PBMCs. The rearrangement uses TRBV7-9 and TRBJ1-1, with D possibly being TRBD1 (5 bases). This TCR came from a male donor in good health and CMV-seronegative. The DNA for the CDR3 is TGTGCCAGCAGCCCCCGCGGAAGGGGATGGGCGAACACTGAAGCTTTCTTT. Protein: CASSPRGRGWANTEAFF.